This T cell receptor (beta chain) is from a study of T cell repertoires in cytomegalovirus infection. Background on the study: Shared public TCR beta signatures pointed to both CMV infection and a matching HLA type.

A note on this clonotype: As yet, its antigen is unknown.

The CDR3 totals 15 residues. The V end lost 2 bases, the J end lost 0 bases, and 10 bases lay between the germline ends. Germline V lookup: CDR1 LGHDT, CDR2 YNNKEL (reference sequence). In TCRdb, the reads were re-called with MiXCR into one record per CDR3 protein. The top ten hold less than 45% of the sample, which has about 110,000 distinct CDR3 sequences, 30% to 35% seen once. The sample here was CD8+ T cells from cultured PBMCs, taken from culture after CMV antigen stimulation. This TCR was sampled from a human donor in good health (CMV status not recorded). Some clones in this sample may be carry-over from other donors' samples. V is TRBV3-1 and J is TRBJ2-5; D is undetermined. The CDR3 loop reads CASSQRLENQETQYF. As DNA, the CDR3 is TGTGCCAGCAGCCAAAGGCTAGAAAACCAAGAGACCCAGTACTTC.